Each of the 4 T cell receptor beta chains below was sequenced from the same sample in a study of Graves' ophthalmopathy and Graves' hyperthyroidism. RNA transcripts yielded amplified TCR beta CDR3 regions. HTBI primers were used in a first-round RT-PCR, which preceded a second-round multiplex PCR. TCRdb called the multiplex PCR reads again in MiXCR, with one record for every CDR3 protein. The sample has about 210,000 distinct CDR3 sequences, 25% to 35% seen once. Sequencing used peripheral blood. These receptors were collected from a man aged 45 to 65 with Graves' ophthalmopathy.

This clonotype was seen at least ten times. The chain employs TRBV6-5 and TRBJ2-4; D is undetermined. CDR1 and CDR2 from the germline V gene are MNHEY and SVGAGI. The length of the CDR3 is 15 residues. V lost 3 bases to trimming and J lost 0 bases, with 9 bases between them. For the CDR3, the DNA is TGTGCCAGCAGTTATCGGCGCCTAGCCAAAAACATTCAGTACTTC. It encodes CASSYRRLAKNIQYF.

This clonotype was seen a few times. This rearrangement joins TRBV6-5 to TRBJ1-1, with D unresolved. The ends were cut back, 2 bases at V and 2 bases at J, with 6 bases in the middle. The CDR3 has 13 amino acids. Germline V gene sequence: CDR1 MNHEY, CDR2 SVGAGI. CDR3 coding DNA: TGTGCCAGCAGTTACAAGGATAACACTGAAGCTTTCTTT. Amino acid sequence: CASSYKDNTEAFF.

This clonotype has more than one count but fewer than ten. The chain links TRBV11-2 to TRBJ2-7, with 7 bases aligning to TRBD1. Looked up from germline, CDR1 is SGHAT and CDR2 is FQNNGV. The trim removed 0 bases at V and 5 bases at J, leaving 7 bases unmatched. CDR3 length equals 15 residues. This chain's CDR3 is CASSLDLTGNDEQYF. Written as DNA, the CDR3 is TGTGCCAGCAGCTTAGACCTGACAGGGAACGACGAGCAGTACTTC.

The table lists this clonotype with many counts. The V call is TRBV6-1, the J call TRBJ1-2, with 7 nucleotides matching TRBD1. CDR1 is MNHNS, CDR2 SASEGT, per germline. The CDR3 consists of 15 residues. V was clipped by 6 bases and J by 2 bases; unmatched bases: 9. CDR3 loop: CASRLTGTPNYGYTF. CDR3 DNA: TGTGCCAGCAGACTGACAGGGACGCCAAACTATGGCTACACCTTC.